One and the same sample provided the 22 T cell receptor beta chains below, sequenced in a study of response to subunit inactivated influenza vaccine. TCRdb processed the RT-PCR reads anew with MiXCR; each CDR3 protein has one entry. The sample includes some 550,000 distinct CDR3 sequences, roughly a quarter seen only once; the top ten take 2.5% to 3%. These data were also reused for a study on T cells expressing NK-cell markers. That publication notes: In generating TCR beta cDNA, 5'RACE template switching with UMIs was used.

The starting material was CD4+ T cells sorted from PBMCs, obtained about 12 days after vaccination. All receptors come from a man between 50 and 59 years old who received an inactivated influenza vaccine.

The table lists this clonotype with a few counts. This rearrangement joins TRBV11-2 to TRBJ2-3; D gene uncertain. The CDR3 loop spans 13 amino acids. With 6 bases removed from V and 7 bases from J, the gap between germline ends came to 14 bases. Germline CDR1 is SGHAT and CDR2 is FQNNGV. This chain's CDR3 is CASSTGLVNTQYF. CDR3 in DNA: TGTGCCAGCAGTACTGGATTGGTTAATACGCAGTATTTT.

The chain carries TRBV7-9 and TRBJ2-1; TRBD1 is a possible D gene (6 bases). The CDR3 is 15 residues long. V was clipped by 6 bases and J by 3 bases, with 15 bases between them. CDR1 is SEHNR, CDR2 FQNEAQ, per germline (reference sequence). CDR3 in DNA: TGTGCCAGCAGACGTCCCGGGACACTCTACAATGAGCAGTTCTTC. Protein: CASRRPGTLYNEQFF.

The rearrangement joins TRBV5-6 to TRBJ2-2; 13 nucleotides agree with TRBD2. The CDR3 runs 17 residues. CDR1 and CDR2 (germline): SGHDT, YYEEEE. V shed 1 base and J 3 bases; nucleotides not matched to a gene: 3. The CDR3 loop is CASSLWTSGGHTGELFF. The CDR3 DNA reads TGTGCCAGCAGCTTGTGGACTAGCGGGGGCCACACCGGGGAGCTGTTTTTT. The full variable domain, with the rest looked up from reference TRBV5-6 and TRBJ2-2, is DAGVTQSPTHLIKTRGQQVTLRCSPKSGHDTVSWYQQALGQGPQFIFQYYEEEERQRGNFPDRFSGHQFPNYSSELNVNALLLGDSALYLCASSLWTSGGHTGELFFGEGSRLTVL.

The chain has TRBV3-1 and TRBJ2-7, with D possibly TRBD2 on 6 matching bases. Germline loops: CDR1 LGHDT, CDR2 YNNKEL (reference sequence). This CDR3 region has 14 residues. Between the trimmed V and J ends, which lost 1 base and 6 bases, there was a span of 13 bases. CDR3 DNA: TGTGCCAGCAGCCAAGGGAGGCAGGGAGGCGAGCAGTACTTC. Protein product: CASSQGRQGGEQYF.

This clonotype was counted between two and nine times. This CDR3 reads CSAVAPGQGTNEQFF. CDR3 bases: TGCAGTGCCGTCGCTCCGGGACAGGGTACCAATGAGCAGTTCTTC. The chain uses TRBV20-1 and TRBJ2-1, with 9 bases identical to TRBD1. The germline gives CDR1 DFQATT, CDR2 SNEGSKA (reference sequence). Trimming cost V 6 bases and J 6 bases; bases outside gene matches: 12. The length of the CDR3 is 15 residues.

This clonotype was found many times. The CDR3 reads CASSGQGSYNEQFF. The CDR3, as DNA: TGTGCCAGCAGCGGCCAGGGGTCCTACAATGAGCAGTTCTTC. The chain joins TRBV28 to TRBJ2-1; possibly TRBD1 for D (6 bases). This CDR3 has 14 residues. Trimming left V 6 bases short and J 1 base short, with 10 bases between. Germline CDR1 reads MDHEN; CDR2 reads SYDVKM. Supplemented by reference TRBV28 and TRBJ2-1, the full variable domain reads DVKVTQSSRYLVKRTGEKVFLECVQDMDHENMFWYRQDPGLGLRLIYFSYDVKMKEKGDIPEGYSVSREKKERFSLILESASTNQTSMYLCASSGQGSYNEQFFGPGTRLTVL.

CDR3 protein: CATSRGGGETQYF. CDR3 bases: TGTGCCACCAGCAGAGGAGGGGGGGAGACCCAGTACTTC. This chain connects TRBV15 to TRBJ2-5, with D perhaps assigned TRBD1 or TRBD2 (6 bases each). There are 13 residues in the CDR3. Germline V CDR1 and CDR2: LNHNV, YYDKDF (reference sequence). The ends were cut back, 1 base at V and 5 bases at J, with 8 bases in the middle.

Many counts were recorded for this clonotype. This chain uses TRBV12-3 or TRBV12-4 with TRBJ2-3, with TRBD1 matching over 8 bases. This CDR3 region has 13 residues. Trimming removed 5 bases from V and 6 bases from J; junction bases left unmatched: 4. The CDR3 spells CASSIHRGDTQYF. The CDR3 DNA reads TGTGCCAGCAGTATCCACAGGGGGGATACGCAGTATTTT.

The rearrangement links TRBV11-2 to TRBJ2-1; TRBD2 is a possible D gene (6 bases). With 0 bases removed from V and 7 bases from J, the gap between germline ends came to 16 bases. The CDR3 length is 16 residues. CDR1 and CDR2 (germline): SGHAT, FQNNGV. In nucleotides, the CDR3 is TGTGCCAGCAGCTTAGAAATAGGAGGGGTTGGGAATGAGCAGTTCTTC. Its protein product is CASSLEIGGVGNEQFF. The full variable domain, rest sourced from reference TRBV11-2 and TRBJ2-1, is EAGVAQSPRYKIIEKRQSVAFWCNPISGHATLYWYQQILGQGPKLLIQFQNNGVVDDSQLPKDRFSAERLKGVDSTLKIQPAKLEDSAVYLCASSLEIGGVGNEQFFGPGTRLTVL.

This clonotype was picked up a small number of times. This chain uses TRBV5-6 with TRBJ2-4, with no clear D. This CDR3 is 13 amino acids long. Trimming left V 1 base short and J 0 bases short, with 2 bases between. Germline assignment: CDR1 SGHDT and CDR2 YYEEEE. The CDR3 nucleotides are TGTGCCAGCAGCTTGAGAGCCAAAAACATTCAGTACTTC. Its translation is CASSLRAKNIQYF.

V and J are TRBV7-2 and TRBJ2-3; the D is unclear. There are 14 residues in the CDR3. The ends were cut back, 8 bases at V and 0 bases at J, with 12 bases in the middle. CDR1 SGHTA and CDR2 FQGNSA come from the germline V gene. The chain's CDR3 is CASLRGVSTDTQYF. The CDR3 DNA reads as TGTGCCAGCTTGCGAGGTGTAAGCACAGATACGCAGTATTTT.

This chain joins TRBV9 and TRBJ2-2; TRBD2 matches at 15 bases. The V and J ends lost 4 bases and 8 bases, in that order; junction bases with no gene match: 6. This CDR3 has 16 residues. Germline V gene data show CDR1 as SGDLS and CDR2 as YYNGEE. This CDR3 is CASSPGTSGGKGELFF. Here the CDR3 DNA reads TGTGCCAGCAGCCCAGGGACTAGCGGGGGGAAGGGGGAGCTGTTTTTT.

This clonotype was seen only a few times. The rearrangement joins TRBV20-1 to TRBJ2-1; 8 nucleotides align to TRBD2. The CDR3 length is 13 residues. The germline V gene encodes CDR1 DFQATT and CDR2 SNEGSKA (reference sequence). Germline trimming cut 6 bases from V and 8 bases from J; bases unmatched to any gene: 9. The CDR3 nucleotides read TGCAGTGCCGGACCCGGGGGACTAGATGAGCAGTTCTTC. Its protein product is CSAGPGGLDEQFF.

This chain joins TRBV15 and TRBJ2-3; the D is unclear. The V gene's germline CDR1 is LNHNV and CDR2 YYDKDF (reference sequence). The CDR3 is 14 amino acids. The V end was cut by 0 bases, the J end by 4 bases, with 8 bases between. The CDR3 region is CATSRDLAADTQYF. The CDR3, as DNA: TGTGCCACCAGCAGAGATTTGGCGGCAGATACGCAGTATTTT.

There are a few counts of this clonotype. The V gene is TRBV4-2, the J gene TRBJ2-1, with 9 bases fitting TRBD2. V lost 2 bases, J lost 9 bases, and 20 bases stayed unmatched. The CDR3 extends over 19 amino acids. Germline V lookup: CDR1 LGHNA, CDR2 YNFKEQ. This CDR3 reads CASSQLYGTSPHRQSEQFF. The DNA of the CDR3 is TGTGCCAGCAGCCAACTATACGGGACTAGCCCCCACAGACAGAGTGAGCAGTTCTTC.

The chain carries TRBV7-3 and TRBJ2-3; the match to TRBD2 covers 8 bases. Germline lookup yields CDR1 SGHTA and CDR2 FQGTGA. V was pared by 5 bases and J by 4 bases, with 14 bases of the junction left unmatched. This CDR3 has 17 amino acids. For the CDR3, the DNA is TGTGCCAGCAGCATCCAGACTAGCGCAAAAGGGGCAGATACGCAGTATTTT. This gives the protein CASSIQTSAKGADTQYF.

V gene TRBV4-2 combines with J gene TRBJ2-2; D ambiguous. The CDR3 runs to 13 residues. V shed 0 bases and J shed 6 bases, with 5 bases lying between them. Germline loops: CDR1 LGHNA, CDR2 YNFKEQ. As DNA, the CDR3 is TGTGCCAGCAGCCAAGATTTCGCCGGGGAGCTGTTTTTT. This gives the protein CASSQDFAGELFF.

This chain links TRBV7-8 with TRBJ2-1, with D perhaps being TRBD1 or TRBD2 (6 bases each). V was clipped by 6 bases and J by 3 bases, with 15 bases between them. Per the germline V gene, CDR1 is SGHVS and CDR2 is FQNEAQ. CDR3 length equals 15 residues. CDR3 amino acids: CASRKGEDFYNEQFF. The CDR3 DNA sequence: TGTGCCAGCAGGAAGGGGGAGGATTTCTACAATGAGCAGTTCTTC.

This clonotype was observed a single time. CDR3 amino acids: CAWALAGFLADTQYF. DNA of the CDR3: TGTGCCTGGGCCCTAGCCGGGTTTCTCGCAGATACGCAGTATTTT. The V and J genes are TRBV30 and TRBJ2-3; TRBD2 is a possible D gene (5 bases). This CDR3 is built from 15 residues. V lost 5 bases, J lost 4 bases, and 19 bases lay in between. Germline CDR1 and CDR2: GTSNPN and SVGIG (reference sequence).

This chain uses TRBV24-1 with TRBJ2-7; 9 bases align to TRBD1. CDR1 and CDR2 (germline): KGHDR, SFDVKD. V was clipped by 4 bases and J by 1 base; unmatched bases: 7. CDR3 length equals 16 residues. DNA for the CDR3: TGTGCCACCAGTGAAACGCCGGGACAGGGTTCCTACGAGCAGTACTTC. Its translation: CATSETPGQGSYEQYF.

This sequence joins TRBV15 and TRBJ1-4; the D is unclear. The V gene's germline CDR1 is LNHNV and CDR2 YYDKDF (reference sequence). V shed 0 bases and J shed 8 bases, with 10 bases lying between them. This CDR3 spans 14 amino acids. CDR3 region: CATSRERSLEKLFF. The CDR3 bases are TGTGCCACCAGCAGAGAGAGGTCATTGGAAAAACTGTTTTTT.

The CDR3 coding sequence is TGTGCCTGGAAGACAGGGCGGAGCACTGAAGCTTTCTTT. This translates into CAWKTGRSTEAFF. The rearrangement links TRBV30 to TRBJ1-1; TRBD1 matches 7 bases. J lost 4 bases, V lost 4 bases, and 6 bases had no gene match. There are 13 residues in the CDR3. In germline, CDR1 is GTSNPN, CDR2 SVGIG (reference sequence).